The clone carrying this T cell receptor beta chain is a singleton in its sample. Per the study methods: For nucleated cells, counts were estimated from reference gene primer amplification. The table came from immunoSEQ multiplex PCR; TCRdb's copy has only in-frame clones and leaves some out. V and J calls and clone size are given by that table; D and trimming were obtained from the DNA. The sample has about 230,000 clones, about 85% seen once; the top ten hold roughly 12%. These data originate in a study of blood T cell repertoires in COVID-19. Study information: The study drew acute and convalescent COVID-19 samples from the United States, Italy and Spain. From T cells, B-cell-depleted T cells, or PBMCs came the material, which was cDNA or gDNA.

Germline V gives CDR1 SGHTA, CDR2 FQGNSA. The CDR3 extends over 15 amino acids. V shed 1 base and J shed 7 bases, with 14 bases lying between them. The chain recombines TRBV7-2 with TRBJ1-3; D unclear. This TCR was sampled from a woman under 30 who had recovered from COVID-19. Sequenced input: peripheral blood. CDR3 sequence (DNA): TGTGCCAGCAGCTTAGAAACTACTTCGGGGAACACCATATATTTT. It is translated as CASSLETTSGNTIYF.